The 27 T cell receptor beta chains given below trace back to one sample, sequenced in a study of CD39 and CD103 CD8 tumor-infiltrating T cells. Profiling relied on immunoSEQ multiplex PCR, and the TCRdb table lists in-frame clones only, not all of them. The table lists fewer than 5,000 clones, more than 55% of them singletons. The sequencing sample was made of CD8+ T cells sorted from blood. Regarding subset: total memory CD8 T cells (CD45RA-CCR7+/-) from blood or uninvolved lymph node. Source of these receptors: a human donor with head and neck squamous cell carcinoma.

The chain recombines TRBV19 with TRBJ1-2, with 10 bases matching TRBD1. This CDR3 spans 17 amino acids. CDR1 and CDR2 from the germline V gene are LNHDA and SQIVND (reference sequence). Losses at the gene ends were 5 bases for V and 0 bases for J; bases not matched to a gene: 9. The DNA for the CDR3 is TGTGCCAGTAGTTCGAGGGACAGGGGAGAGTCTAACTATGGCTACACCTTC. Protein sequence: CASSSRDRGESNYGYTF.

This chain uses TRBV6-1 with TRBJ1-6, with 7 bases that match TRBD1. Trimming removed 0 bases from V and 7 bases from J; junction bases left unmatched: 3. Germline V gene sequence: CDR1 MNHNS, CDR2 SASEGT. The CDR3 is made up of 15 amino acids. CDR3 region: CASSEAGGGNSPLHF. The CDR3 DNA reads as TGTGCCAGCAGTGAAGCAGGGGGCGGGAATTCACCCCTCCACTTT.

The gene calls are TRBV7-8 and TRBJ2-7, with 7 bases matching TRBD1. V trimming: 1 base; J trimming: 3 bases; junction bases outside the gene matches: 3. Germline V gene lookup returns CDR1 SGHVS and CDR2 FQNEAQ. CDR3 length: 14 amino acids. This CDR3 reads CASSLDTGVYEQYF. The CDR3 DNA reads TGTGCCAGCAGCTTAGATACAGGGGTCTACGAGCAGTACTTC.

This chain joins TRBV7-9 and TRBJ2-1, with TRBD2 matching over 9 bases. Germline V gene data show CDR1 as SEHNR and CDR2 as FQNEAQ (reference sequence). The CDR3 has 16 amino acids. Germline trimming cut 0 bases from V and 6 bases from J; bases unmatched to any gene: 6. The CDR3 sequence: CASSLAAGGTSNEQFF. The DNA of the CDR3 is TGTGCCAGCAGCTTAGCGGCGGGGGGGACTAGCAATGAGCAGTTCTTC.

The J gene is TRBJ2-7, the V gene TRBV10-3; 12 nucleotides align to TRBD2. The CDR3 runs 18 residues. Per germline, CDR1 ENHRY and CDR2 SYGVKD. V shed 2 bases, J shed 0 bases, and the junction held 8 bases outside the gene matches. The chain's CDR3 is CAISEAETSGGLSYEQYF. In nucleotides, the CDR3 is TGTGCCATCAGTGAGGCAGAGACTAGCGGGGGCCTCTCCTACGAGCAGTACTTC.

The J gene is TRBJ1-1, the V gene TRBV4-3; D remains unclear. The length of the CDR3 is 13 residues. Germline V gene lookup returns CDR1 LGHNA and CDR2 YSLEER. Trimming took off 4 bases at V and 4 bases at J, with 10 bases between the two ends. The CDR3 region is CASSLMRGTEAFF. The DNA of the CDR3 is TGCGCCAGCAGCCTAATGCGGGGCACTGAAGCTTTCTTT.

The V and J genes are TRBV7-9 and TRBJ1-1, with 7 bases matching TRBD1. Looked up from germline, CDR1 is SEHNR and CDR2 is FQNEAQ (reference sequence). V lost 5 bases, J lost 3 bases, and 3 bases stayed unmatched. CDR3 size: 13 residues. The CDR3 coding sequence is TGTGCCAGCAGCCGACAGGGCTACACTGAAGCTTTCTTT. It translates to CASSRQGYTEAFF.

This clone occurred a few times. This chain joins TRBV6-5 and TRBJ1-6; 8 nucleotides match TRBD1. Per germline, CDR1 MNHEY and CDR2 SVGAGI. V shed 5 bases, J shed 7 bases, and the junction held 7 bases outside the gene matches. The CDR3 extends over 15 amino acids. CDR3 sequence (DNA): TGTGCCAGCAGTCCTGGGACAGGCATGAATTCACCCCTCCACTTT. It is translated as CASSPGTGMNSPLHF.

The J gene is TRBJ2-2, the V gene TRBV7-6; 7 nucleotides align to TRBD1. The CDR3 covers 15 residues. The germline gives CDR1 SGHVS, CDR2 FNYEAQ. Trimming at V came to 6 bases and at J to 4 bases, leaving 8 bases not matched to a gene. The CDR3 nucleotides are TGTGCCAGCAGACCCTCGACAGGGCTCACCGGGGAGCTGTTTTTT. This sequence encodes CASRPSTGLTGELFF. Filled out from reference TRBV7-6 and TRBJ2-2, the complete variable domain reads GAGVSQSPRYKVTKRGQDVALRCDPISGHVSLYWYRQALGQGPEFLTYFNYEAQQDKSGLPNDRFSAERPEGSISTLTIQRTEQRDSAMYRCASRPSTGLTGELFFGEGSRLTVL.

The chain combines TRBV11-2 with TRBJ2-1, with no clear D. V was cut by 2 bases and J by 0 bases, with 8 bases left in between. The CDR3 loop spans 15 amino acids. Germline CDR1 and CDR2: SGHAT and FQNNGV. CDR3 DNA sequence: TGTGCCAGCAGCTTATTTAACATCTCCTACAATGAGCAGTTCTTC. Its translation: CASSLFNISYNEQFF.

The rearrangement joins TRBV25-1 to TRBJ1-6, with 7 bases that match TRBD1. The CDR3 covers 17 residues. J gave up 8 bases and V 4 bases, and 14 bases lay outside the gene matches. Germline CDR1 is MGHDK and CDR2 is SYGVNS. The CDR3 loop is CASSGKVLQGIHSPLHF. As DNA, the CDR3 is TGTGCCAGCAGTGGAAAAGTACTACAGGGGATTCATTCACCCCTCCACTTT. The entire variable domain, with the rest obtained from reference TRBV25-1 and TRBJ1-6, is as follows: EADIYQTPRYLVIGTGKKITLECSQTMGHDKMYWYQQDPGMELHLIHYSYGVNSTEKGDLSSESTVSRIRTEHFPLTLESARPSHTSQYLCASSGKVLQGIHSPLHFGNGTRLTVT.

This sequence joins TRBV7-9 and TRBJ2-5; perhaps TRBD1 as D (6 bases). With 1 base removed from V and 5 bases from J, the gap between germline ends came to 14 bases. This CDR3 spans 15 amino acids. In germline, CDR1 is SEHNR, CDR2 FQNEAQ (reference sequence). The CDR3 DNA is TGTGCCAGCAGCTTAGACACAGGGCGGGTGGAGACCCAGTACTTC. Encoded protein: CASSLDTGRVETQYF.

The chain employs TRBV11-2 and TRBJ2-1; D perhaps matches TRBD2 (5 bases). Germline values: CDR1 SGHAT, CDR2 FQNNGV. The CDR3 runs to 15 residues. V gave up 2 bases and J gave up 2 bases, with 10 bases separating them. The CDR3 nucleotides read TGTGCCAGCAGCTTAAGGGAGCTCACCTACAATGAGCAGTTCTTC. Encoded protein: CASSLRELTYNEQFF.

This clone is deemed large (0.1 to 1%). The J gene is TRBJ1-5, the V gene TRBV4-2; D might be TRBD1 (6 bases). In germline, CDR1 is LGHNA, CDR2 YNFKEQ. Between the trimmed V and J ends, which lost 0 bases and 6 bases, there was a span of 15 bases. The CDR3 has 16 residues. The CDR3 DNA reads TGTGCCAGCAGCCAAGATGGGCCAGGGGTGAGTCAGCCCCAGCATTTT. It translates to CASSQDGPGVSQPQHF.

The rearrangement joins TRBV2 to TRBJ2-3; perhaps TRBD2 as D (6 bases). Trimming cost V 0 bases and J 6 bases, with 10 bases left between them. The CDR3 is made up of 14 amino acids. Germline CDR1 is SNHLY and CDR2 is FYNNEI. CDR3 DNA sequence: TGTGCCAGCAGTGAAGCGCTTCGGGGGGATACGCAGTATTTT. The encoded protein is CASSEALRGDTQYF.

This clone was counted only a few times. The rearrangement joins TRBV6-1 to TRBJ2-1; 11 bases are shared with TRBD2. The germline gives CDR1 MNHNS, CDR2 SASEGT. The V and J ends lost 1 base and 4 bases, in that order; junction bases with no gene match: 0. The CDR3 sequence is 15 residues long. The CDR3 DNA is TGTGCCAGCAGTGAAGTAGCGGGGGGGTACAATGAGCAGTTCTTC. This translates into CASSEVAGGYNEQFF.

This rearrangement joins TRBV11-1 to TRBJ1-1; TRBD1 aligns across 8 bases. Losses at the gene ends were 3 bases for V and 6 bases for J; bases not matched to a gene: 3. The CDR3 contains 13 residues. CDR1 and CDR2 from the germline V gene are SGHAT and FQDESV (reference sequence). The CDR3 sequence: CASSLDRAAEAFF. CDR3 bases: TGTGCCAGCAGCTTGGACAGGGCGGCTGAAGCTTTCTTT.

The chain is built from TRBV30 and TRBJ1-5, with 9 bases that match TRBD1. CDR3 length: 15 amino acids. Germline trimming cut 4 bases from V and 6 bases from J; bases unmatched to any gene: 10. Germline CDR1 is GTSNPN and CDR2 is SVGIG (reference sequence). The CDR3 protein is CAWNQQGAYGQPQHF. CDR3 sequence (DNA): TGTGCCTGGAATCAACAGGGGGCCTACGGTCAGCCCCAGCATTTT.

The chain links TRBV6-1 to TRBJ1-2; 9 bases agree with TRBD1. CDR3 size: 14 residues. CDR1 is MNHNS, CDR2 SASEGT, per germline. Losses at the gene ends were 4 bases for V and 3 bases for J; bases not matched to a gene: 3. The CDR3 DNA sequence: TGTGCCAGCAGTGGGGGACAGGGAGACTATGGCTACACCTTC. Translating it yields CASSGGQGDYGYTF.

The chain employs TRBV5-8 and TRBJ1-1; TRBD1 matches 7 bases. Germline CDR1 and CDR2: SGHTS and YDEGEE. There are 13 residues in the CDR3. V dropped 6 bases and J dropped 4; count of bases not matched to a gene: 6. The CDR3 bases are TGTGCCAGCAACACAGGGGTTGGCACTGAAGCTTTCTTT. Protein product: CASNTGVGTEAFF.

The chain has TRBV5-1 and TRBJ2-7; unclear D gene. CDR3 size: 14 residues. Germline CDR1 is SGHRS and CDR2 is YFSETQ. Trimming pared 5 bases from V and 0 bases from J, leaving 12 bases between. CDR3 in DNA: TGCGCCAGCAGTGACCTGAGGCGCTCCTACGAGCAGTACTTC. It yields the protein CASSDLRRSYEQYF.

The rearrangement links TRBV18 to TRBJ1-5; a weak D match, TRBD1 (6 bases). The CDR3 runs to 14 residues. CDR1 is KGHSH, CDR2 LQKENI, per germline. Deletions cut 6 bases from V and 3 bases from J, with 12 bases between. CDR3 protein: CASSLWTANQPQHF. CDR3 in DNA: TGTGCCAGCTCGCTCTGGACAGCCAATCAGCCCCAGCATTTT.

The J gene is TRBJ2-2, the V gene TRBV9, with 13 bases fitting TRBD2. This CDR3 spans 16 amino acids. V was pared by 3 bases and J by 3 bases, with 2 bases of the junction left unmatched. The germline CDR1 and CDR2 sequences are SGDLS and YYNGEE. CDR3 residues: CASSETSGGDTGELFF. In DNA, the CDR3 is TGTGCCAGCAGCGAAACTAGCGGGGGGGACACCGGGGAGCTGTTTTTT.

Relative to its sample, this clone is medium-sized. The CDR3, as DNA: TGTGCCAGCAGTTTAAGTACAGGGTGGGGCTACACCTTC. Protein: CASSLSTGWGYTF. The V call is TRBV27, the J call TRBJ1-2, with D possibly being TRBD1 (6 bases). The CDR3 runs 13 residues. V was trimmed by 2 bases and J by 8 bases, leaving 12 bases between them. Germline V gene sequence: CDR1 MNHEY, CDR2 SMNVEV (reference sequence).

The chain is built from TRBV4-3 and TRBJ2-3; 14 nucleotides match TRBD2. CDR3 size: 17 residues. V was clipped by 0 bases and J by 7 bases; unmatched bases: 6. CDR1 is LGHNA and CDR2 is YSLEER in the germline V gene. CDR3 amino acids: CASSQDRLAGGPNTQYF. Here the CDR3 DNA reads TGCGCCAGCAGCCAAGATAGACTAGCGGGGGGGCCAAATACGCAGTATTTT.

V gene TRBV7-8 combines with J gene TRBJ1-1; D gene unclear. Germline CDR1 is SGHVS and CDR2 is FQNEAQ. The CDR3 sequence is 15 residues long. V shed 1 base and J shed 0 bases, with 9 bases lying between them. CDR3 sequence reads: CASSLDPGMNTEAFF. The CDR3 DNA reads TGTGCCAGCAGCTTAGATCCGGGTATGAACACTGAAGCTTTCTTT.

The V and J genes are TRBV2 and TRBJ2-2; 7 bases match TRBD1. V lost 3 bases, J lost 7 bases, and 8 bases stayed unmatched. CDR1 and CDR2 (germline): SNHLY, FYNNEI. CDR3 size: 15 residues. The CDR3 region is CASSDPKDRSGELFF. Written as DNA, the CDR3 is TGTGCCAGCAGTGACCCGAAGGACAGGAGCGGGGAGCTGTTTTTT. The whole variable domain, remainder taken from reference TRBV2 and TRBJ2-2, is EPEVTQTPSHQVTQMGQEVILRCVPISNHLYFYWYRQILGQKVEFLVSFYNNEISEKSEIFDDQFSVERPDGSNFTLKIRSTKLEDSAMYFCASSDPKDRSGELFFGEGSRLTVL.